This TCR beta chain was observed in a study of CD8 T cells in ankylosing spondylitis. This clonotype was counted ten times or more. Its matching antigen is unknown. Overall study findings and caveats: There was a TCR beta motif, made of 7 to 9 highly homologous variants, that appeared characteristic of ankylosing spondylitis blood.

MiXCR, run by TCRdb on the 5' RACE reads, gives a single entry per CDR3 protein. The sample has fewer than 750,000 distinct CDR3 sequences, roughly 19% seen once. In germline, CDR1 is MNHEY, CDR2 SVGAGI. Between the trimmed V and J ends, which lost 2 bases and 10 bases, there was a span of 17 bases. The CDR3 consists of 14 residues. The sequencing sample was made of blood, either unsorted or a sorted T cell fraction (not recorded which). This TCR came from a male donor with ankylosing spondylitis. The chain is built from TRBV6-5 and TRBJ2-5; D not resolved. The CDR3: CASSYLGTSDVQYF. The CDR3 DNA follows: TGTGCCAGCAGTTACCTGGGTACGAGTGACGTCCAGTACTTC.